This T cell receptor beta chain was documented in a study of T cells in Graves' hyperthyroidism and ophthalmopathy. Study-level information: At initial diagnosis, before any treatment had begun, peripheral blood was obtained.

From RNA transcripts, TCR beta CDR3 regions were amplified. The TCR CDR3 first-round RT-PCR relied on the HTBI primer set. Using its own MiXCR run on the multiplex PCR reads, TCRdb lists one record per CDR3 protein. Of over 200,000 distinct CDR3 sequences listed, 17% are singletons. These patients, aged 18 to 65, had recently diagnosed hyperthyroidism lasting under 2 months. Cells are PBMCs isolated from more than 8.5 ml of fresh blood. This CDR3 is built from 13 residues. Germline V lookup: CDR1 SGHVS, CDR2 FQNEAQ. V lost 5 bases to trimming and J lost 7 bases, with 12 bases between them. V gene TRBV7-8 combines with J gene TRBJ2-1; no clear D gene. The sample comprised blood. The sequence came from a man aged 50 to 60 with Graves' hyperthyroidism. CDR3 nucleotide sequence: TGTGCCAGCAGCCCCCTATACGCGAATGAGCAGTTCTTC. Its translation: CASSPLYANEQFF.